The T cell receptor beta chain described here comes from a study of blood T cell repertoires in COVID-19. Background on the study: PBMCs, B-cell-depleted T cells, or T cells provided the cDNA or gDNA that made up the material.

Residents of approximately 25 US areas, aged about 18 to 89 years, made up the participants. Clones were sequenced by immunoSEQ multiplex PCR, and TCRdb holds only the in-frame ones, with some missing. This sample carries 180,000 or so clones, more than 65% of them seen once, and the ten largest clones take over 12%. The trim removed 7 bases at V and 4 bases at J, leaving 11 bases unmatched. The germline gives CDR1 MDHEN, CDR2 SYDVKM. The CDR3 runs to 15 residues. Sequenced input: PBMCs or T cells enriched from blood (not recorded which). The V and J genes are TRBV28 and TRBJ2-5; 8 bases are shared with TRBD2. The source of this sequence is a man in his fifties or sixties who had recovered from COVID-19. The CDR3 DNA follows: TGTGCCAGCAAGACGGGGGGGCGCTACCCAGAGACCCAGTACTTC. This translates into CASKTGGRYPETQYF.